These T cell receptor beta chains were read from a single sample in a study of shared clonotypes between healthy human individuals. Some clones are missing from TCRdb's copy, which holds only in-frame ones; the method was immunoSEQ multiplex PCR. The table records millions of clones, more than 85% of them present only once. Sequencing was carried out using naive CD8+ T cells from PBMCs. These receptors all come from a man younger than 35 in good health. Some clones in this sample may be carry-over from other donors' samples. Both conserved end residues are part of each CDR3. A D gene is named only where the DNA matches it firmly. Rows may omit the clone size; those that give it use once, few, many or a size class.

v_call: TRBV11-3
j_call: TRBJ2-7
d_call: -
clone_size: -
cdr3_nt: TGTGCCAGCAGCTTAGTTTGGGACTACGAGCAGTACTTC
cdr3_aa: CASSLVWDYEQYF

v_call: TRBV11-2
j_call: TRBJ2-3
d_call: -
clone_size: -
cdr3_nt: TGTGCCAGCAGCTTGTGGGCGGGGGATACGCAGTATTTT
cdr3_aa: CASSLWAGDTQYF

v_call: TRBV28
j_call: TRBJ2-5
d_call: TRBD1
clone_size: -
cdr3_nt: TGTGCCAGCAGTCCTTGGGACAGGGGGGCTTCGGGAGAGACCCAGTACTTC
cdr3_aa: CASSPWDRGASGETQYF

v_call: TRBV2
j_call: TRBJ1-3
d_call: -
clone_size: -
cdr3_nt: TGTGCCAGCAGTGAAGGTGACTTCTCTGGAAACACCATATATTTT
cdr3_aa: CASSEGDFSGNTIYF

v_call: TRBV27
j_call: TRBJ2-1
d_call: -
clone_size: -
cdr3_nt: TGTGCCAGCAGTTTATTTTCATTCGATGAGCAGTTCTTC
cdr3_aa: CASSLFSFDEQFF

v_call: TRBV9
j_call: TRBJ2-2
d_call: -
clone_size: -
cdr3_nt: TGTGCCAGCAGCGTAGCAGACACTCTGAAGAACACCGGGGAGCTGTTTTTT
cdr3_aa: CASSVADTLKNTGELFF

v_call: TRBV29-1
j_call: TRBJ2-7
d_call: TRBD2
clone_size: -
cdr3_nt: TGCAGCGTTGTGGGACTAGCGAAGGTTAGGGACGAGCAGTACTTC
cdr3_aa: CSVVGLAKVRDEQYF

v_call: TRBV7-9
j_call: TRBJ1-2
d_call: -
clone_size: few
cdr3_nt: TGTGCCAGCACCCCGATCAACTATGGCTACACCTTC
cdr3_aa: CASTPINYGYTF

v_call: TRBV7-2
j_call: TRBJ2-1
d_call: -
clone_size: -
cdr3_nt: TGTGCCAGCAGCGCCCGGTCGCGTGAGCAGTTCTTC
cdr3_aa: CASSARSREQFF

v_call: TRBV27
j_call: TRBJ1-5
d_call: -
clone_size: once
cdr3_nt: TGTGCCAGCAGTCCCTATCAGGGGAGGGGAGATCAGCCCCAGCATTTT
cdr3_aa: CASSPYQGRGDQPQHF

v_call: TRBV9
j_call: TRBJ2-1
d_call: -
clone_size: -
cdr3_nt: TGTGCCAGCAGCCCCACGAGGACGGTCAATGAGCAGTTCTTC
cdr3_aa: CASSPTRTVNEQFF

v_call: TRBV7-2
j_call: TRBJ2-7
d_call: -
clone_size: -
cdr3_nt: TGTGCCAGCAGCTCGCAGGGTCATTACGAGCAGTACTTC
cdr3_aa: CASSSQGHYEQYF

v_call: TRBV4-3
j_call: TRBJ1-2
d_call: -
clone_size: -
cdr3_nt: TGCGCCAGCAGCCAAGATACGGAGGGCAGCTATGGCTACACCTTC
cdr3_aa: CASSQDTEGSYGYTF

v_call: TRBV19
j_call: TRBJ2-7
d_call: -
clone_size: few
cdr3_nt: TGTGCCAGTAGTATCGGCGGATCCTACGAGCAGTACTTC
cdr3_aa: CASSIGGSYEQYF

v_call: TRBV5-4
j_call: TRBJ2-7
d_call: -
clone_size: -
cdr3_nt: TGTGCCAGCAGCTTTAAGAACGCCTACGAGCAGTACTTC
cdr3_aa: CASSFKNAYEQYF

v_call: TRBV27
j_call: TRBJ2-1
d_call: TRBD2
clone_size: -
cdr3_nt: TGTGCCAGCAGTTCCCTGGTGGGAGGGTTCCGCAATGAGCAGTTCTTC
cdr3_aa: CASSSLVGGFRNEQFF

v_call: TRBV2
j_call: TRBJ2-3
d_call: -
clone_size: -
cdr3_nt: TGTGCCAGCAGTGAAGCATATGTTCGCACAGATACGCAGTGTTTT
cdr3_aa: CASSEAYVRTDTQCF

v_call: TRBV19
j_call: TRBJ1-1
d_call: -
clone_size: -
cdr3_nt: TGTGCCAGTTCAGGACAAGGAGGGGCCACTGAAGCTTTCTTT
cdr3_aa: CASSGQGGATEAFF

v_call: TRBV25-1
j_call: TRBJ1-2
d_call: -
clone_size: -
cdr3_nt: TGTGCCAGCAGTATACGGGAGCCAACCGTATCTGGCTACACCTTC
cdr3_aa: CASSIREPTVSGYTF

v_call: TRBV7-9
j_call: TRBJ2-3
d_call: -
clone_size: -
cdr3_nt: TGTGCCAGCAGCTACTCTGCGTGGCGGGATAACACAGATACGCAGTATTTT
cdr3_aa: CASSYSAWRDNTDTQYF

v_call: TRBV6-5
j_call: TRBJ2-2
d_call: -
clone_size: -
cdr3_nt: TGTGCCAGCAGTCCAGACGCCGGGGAGCTGTTTTTT
cdr3_aa: CASSPDAGELFF

v_call: TRBV29-1
j_call: TRBJ2-4
d_call: -
clone_size: -
cdr3_nt: TGCAGCGTCCTTAAAAGCCGACCCGTAAAAAACATTCAGTACTTC
cdr3_aa: CSVLKSRPVKNIQYF

v_call: TRBV28
j_call: TRBJ1-1
d_call: -
clone_size: few
cdr3_nt: TGTGCCAGCCACAGAAACACTGAAGCTTTCTTT
cdr3_aa: CASHRNTEAFF

v_call: TRBV19
j_call: TRBJ2-7
d_call: -
clone_size: -
cdr3_nt: TGTGCCAGTAGTCCGAGACAGATACCCTACGAGCAGTACTTC
cdr3_aa: CASSPRQIPYEQYF

v_call: TRBV15
j_call: TRBJ2-1
d_call: -
clone_size: -
cdr3_nt: TGTGCCACCAACGAGCCCCGCTCCTACAATGAGCAGTTCTTC
cdr3_aa: CATNEPRSYNEQFF

v_call: TRBV7-2
j_call: TRBJ2-3
d_call: -
clone_size: -
cdr3_nt: TGTGCCAGCAGCTTAGGAGGATTCACAGATACGCAGTATTTT
cdr3_aa: CASSLGGFTDTQYF

v_call: TRBV5-1
j_call: TRBJ1-1
d_call: TRBD1
clone_size: -
cdr3_nt: TGCGCCAGCAGCTTGACAGGGGGGTTGAGCACTGAAGCTTTCTTT
cdr3_aa: CASSLTGGLSTEAFF

v_call: TRBV10-3
j_call: TRBJ1-5
d_call: TRBD1
clone_size: -
cdr3_nt: TGTGCCATCAGTGAGTCGGCAGGGGGCTATAGCAATCAGCCCCAGCATTTT
cdr3_aa: CAISESAGGYSNQPQHF

v_call: TRBV4-1
j_call: TRBJ1-2
d_call: -
clone_size: -
cdr3_nt: TGCGCCAGCAGCCAAGACGGGGGCAGAGTGGGATATGGCTACACCTTC
cdr3_aa: CASSQDGGRVGYGYTF

v_call: TRBV5-1
j_call: TRBJ1-1
d_call: -
clone_size: -
cdr3_nt: TGCGCCAGCAGCTTAGGGGGAGAACATGGTGAAGCTTTCTTT
cdr3_aa: CASSLGGEHGEAFF

v_call: TRBV7-2
j_call: TRBJ2-7
d_call: -
clone_size: -
cdr3_nt: TGTGCCAGCAGCTTAACCCCGCGTGGCGAGCAGTACTTC
cdr3_aa: CASSLTPRGEQYF

v_call: TRBV4-3
j_call: TRBJ2-1
d_call: TRBD2
clone_size: -
cdr3_nt: TGCGCCAGCAGCCAAACGAGCGGGGGGGGTAATGAGCAGTTCTTC
cdr3_aa: CASSQTSGGGNEQFF

v_call: TRBV6-5
j_call: TRBJ2-7
d_call: -
clone_size: -
cdr3_nt: TGTGCCAGCAGCCCCGGGACATACTCCTACGAGCAGTACTTC
cdr3_aa: CASSPGTYSYEQYF

v_call: TRBV14
j_call: TRBJ2-5
d_call: -
clone_size: -
cdr3_nt: TGTGCCAGCAGCCAAGAGACCCAGTACTTC
cdr3_aa: CASSQETQYF

v_call: TRBV7-9
j_call: TRBJ2-1
d_call: -
clone_size: -
cdr3_nt: TGTGCCAGCAGCTTAGCCCTCAGGGGGGAGGAGCAGTTCTTC
cdr3_aa: CASSLALRGEEQFF

v_call: TRBV6-4
j_call: TRBJ2-2
d_call: TRBD1
clone_size: -
cdr3_nt: TGTGCCAGCAGTGACGGCAGGGGGCGCATCGGGGAGCTGTTTTTT
cdr3_aa: CASSDGRGRIGELFF

v_call: TRBV6-5
j_call: TRBJ1-1
d_call: -
clone_size: -
cdr3_nt: TGTGCCAGCAGCCCCGGTGGGAACACTGAAGCTTTCTTT
cdr3_aa: CASSPGGNTEAFF

v_call: TRBV7-9
j_call: TRBJ2-1
d_call: -
clone_size: -
cdr3_nt: TGTGCCAGCAGCCCCCGTACAAGCAATGAGCAGTTCTTC
cdr3_aa: CASSPRTSNEQFF

v_call: TRBV9
j_call: TRBJ1-2
d_call: -
clone_size: -
cdr3_nt: TGTGCCAGCAGCGGAATCAGGCCCTATGGCTACACCTTC
cdr3_aa: CASSGIRPYGYTF

v_call: TRBV4-3
j_call: TRBJ1-1
d_call: -
clone_size: -
cdr3_nt: TGCGCCAGCAGCCAAGGCAGGGGTTGGACTGAAGCTTTCTTT
cdr3_aa: CASSQGRGWTEAFF

v_call: TRBV27
j_call: TRBJ1-1
d_call: -
clone_size: -
cdr3_nt: TGTGCCAGCAGTGCCAGAAGTATGAACACTGAAGCTTTCTTT
cdr3_aa: CASSARSMNTEAFF

v_call: TRBV10-3
j_call: TRBJ2-1
d_call: TRBD2
clone_size: once
cdr3_nt: TGTGCCAGCCGGACTAGCGGGGACAATGAGCAGTTCTTC
cdr3_aa: CASRTSGDNEQFF

v_call: TRBV6-1
j_call: TRBJ1-1
d_call: -
clone_size: once
cdr3_nt: TGTGCCAGCAGTGAATATAGAGCACTGAACACTGAAGCTTTCTTT
cdr3_aa: CASSEYRALNTEAFF

v_call: TRBV2
j_call: TRBJ2-7
d_call: -
clone_size: -
cdr3_nt: TGTGCCAGCACTTTCTTGGGGAGCTACGAGCAGTACTTC
cdr3_aa: CASTFLGSYEQYF

v_call: TRBV28
j_call: TRBJ1-1
d_call: -
clone_size: -
cdr3_nt: TGTGCCAGCAGTGGGGACCCGGAGAGAGGCACTGAAGCTTTCTTT
cdr3_aa: CASSGDPERGTEAFF